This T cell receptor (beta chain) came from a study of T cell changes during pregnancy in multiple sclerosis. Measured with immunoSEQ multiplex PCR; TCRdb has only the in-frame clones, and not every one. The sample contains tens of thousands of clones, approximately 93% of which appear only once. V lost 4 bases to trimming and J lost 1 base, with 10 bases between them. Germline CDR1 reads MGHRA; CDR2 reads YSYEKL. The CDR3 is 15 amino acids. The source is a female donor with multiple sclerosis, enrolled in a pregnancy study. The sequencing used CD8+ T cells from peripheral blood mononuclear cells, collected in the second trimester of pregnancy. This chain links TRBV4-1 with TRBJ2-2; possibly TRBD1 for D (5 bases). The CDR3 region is CASSRSGQNTGELFF. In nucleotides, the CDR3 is TGCGCCAGCAGCCGAAGTGGACAGAACACCGGGGAGCTGTTTTTT.